This note documents a single T cell receptor beta chain sequence. This record comes from a study of control samples from healthy donors and cancer patients. Germline V gene sequence: CDR1 SGHDT, CDR2 YYEEEE. V lost 4 bases and J 7 bases, leaving 17 bases between the germline ends. The CDR3 length is 15 residues. The assay was immunoSEQ multiplex PCR, and TCRdb's table has in-frame clones only and misses some. Of about 160,000 clones listed, around nine tenths are singletons. The receptor was derived from a woman in her 30s in good health. The chain joins TRBV5-6 to TRBJ1-4; tentatively, D is TRBD1 (6 bases). Source material: blood. CDR3 in DNA: TGTGCCAGCAGCGAGCAGACAGGTATAAGTGAAAAACTGTTTTTT. This encodes CASSEQTGISEKLFF. The full variable domain, rest sourced from reference TRBV5-6 and TRBJ1-4, is DAGVTQSPTHLIKTRGQQVTLRCSPKSGHDTVSWYQQALGQGPQFIFQYYEEEERQRGNFPDRFSGHQFPNYSSELNVNALLLGDSALYLCASSEQTGISEKLFFGSGTQLSVL.